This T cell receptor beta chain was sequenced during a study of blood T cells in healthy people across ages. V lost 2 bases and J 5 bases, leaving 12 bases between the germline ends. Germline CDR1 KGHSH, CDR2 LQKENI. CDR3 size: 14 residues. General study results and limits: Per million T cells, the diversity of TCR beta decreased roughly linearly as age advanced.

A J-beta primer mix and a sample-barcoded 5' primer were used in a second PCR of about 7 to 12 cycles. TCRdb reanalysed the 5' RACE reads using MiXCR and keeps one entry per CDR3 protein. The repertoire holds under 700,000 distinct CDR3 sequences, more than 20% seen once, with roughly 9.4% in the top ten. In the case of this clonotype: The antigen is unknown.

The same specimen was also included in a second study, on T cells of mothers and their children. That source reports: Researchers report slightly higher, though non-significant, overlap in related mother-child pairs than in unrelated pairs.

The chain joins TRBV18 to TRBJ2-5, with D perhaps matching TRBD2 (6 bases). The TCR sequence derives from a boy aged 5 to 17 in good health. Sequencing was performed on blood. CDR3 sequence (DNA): TGTGCCAGCTCACCAGGGTACGGAGGGGAGACCCAGTACTTC. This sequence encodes CASSPGYGGETQYF.